Listed below are T cell receptor beta chains from one sample, sequenced in a study of cytomegalovirus exposure and HLA in healthy donors. Clones were read by immunoSEQ multiplex PCR, and TCRdb kept only the in-frame ones, dropping some. The table lists about 140,000 clones, around 72% of them singletons, with approximately 2.1% in the top ten. Sequencing used PBMCs. The source is a man aged 35-49 years in good health and CMV-seronegative. CDR3s include the opening cysteine and the closing phenylalanine or tryptophan. D genes are given only for firm matches. For some rows the clone size is stated as once, few or many, or as a class when expanded; others skip it.

CDR3: CASSFGTEYSNQPQHF; DNA: TGTGCCAGCAGCTTTGGGACAGAGTATAGCAATCAGCCCCAGCATTTT; J: TRBJ1-5; size: .; D: TRBD1; V: TRBV7-8
CDR3: CASSNPRTESSYEQYF; DNA: TGTGCCAGCAGCAACCCCCGGACAGAAAGCTCCTACGAGCAGTACTTC; J: TRBJ2-7; size: .; D: .; V: TRBV7-9
CDR3: CASSSGETEKLFF; DNA: TGCGCCAGCAGTTCAGGTGAGACGGAAAAACTGTTTTTT; J: TRBJ1-4; size: .; D: .; V: TRBV10-1
CDR3: CASSLSQGGIYGYTF; DNA: TGTGCCAGCAGCTTAAGCCAGGGGGGTATTTATGGCTACACCTTC; J: TRBJ1-2; size: .; D: TRBD1; V: TRBV7-9
CDR3: CASSLAALAEAYEQYF; DNA: TGTGCCAGCAGCTTAGCAGCCCTAGCGGAAGCCTACGAGCAGTACTTC; J: TRBJ2-7; size: .; D: TRBD2; V: TRBV7-2
CDR3: CASSLLPHRTASTDTQYF; DNA: TGCGCCAGCAGCCTCCTCCCCCACAGGACAGCTAGCACAGATACGCAGTATTTT; J: TRBJ2-3; size: .; D: .; V: TRBV4-3
CDR3: CASSESGGYQPQHF; DNA: TGCGCCAGCAGTGAATCGGGGGGGTATCAGCCCCAGCATTTT; J: TRBJ1-5; size: .; D: .; V: TRBV10-2
CDR3: CSVDIEPAGTGYTF; DNA: TGCAGCGTCGACATAGAGCCCGCCGGAACCGGCTACACCTTC; J: TRBJ1-2; size: .; D: .; V: TRBV29-1
CDR3: CASSLNRVSYEQYF; DNA: TGTGCCAGCAGCCTAAACAGGGTCTCCTACGAGCAGTACTTC; J: TRBJ2-7; size: few; D: .; V: TRBV6-5
CDR3: CASSPDRAGNTIYF; DNA: TGTGCCAGCAGCCCTGACAGGGCTGGAAACACCATATATTTT; J: TRBJ1-3; size: .; D: TRBD1; V: TRBV7-2
CDR3: CASSIIRTGNNQPQHF; DNA: TGTGCCAGTAGTATTATTAGGACAGGGAACAATCAGCCCCAGCATTTT; J: TRBJ1-5; size: .; D: TRBD1; V: TRBV19
CDR3: CASTKSSGANVLTF; DNA: TGTGCCAGCACAAAGAGCTCTGGGGCCAACGTCCTGACTTTC; J: TRBJ2-6; size: .; D: .; V: TRBV2
CDR3: CASSVGPGSGSYEQYF; DNA: TGTGCCAGCAGCGTAGGTCCCGGGAGTGGTTCCTACGAGCAGTACTTC; J: TRBJ2-7; size: few; D: .; V: TRBV9
CDR3: CASSPGTGGTEAFF; DNA: TGTGCCAGCAGCCCTGGGACAGGGGGAACTGAAGCTTTCTTT; J: TRBJ1-1; size: .; D: TRBD1; V: TRBV7-9
CDR3: CASSQEGGSVHEQYF; DNA: TGCGCCAGCAGCCAAGAGGGCGGGAGTGTCCACGAGCAGTACTTC; J: TRBJ2-7; size: once; D: TRBD2; V: TRBV4-1
CDR3: CASSLNRGELFF; DNA: TGTGCCAGCAGCTTAAATCGCGGGGAGCTGTTTTTT; J: TRBJ2-2; size: .; D: .; V: TRBV7-2
CDR3: CAWSLTGTQPQHF; DNA: TGTGCCTGGAGCTTGACAGGGACTCAGCCCCAGCATTTT; J: TRBJ1-5; size: .; D: TRBD1; V: TRBV30
CDR3: CASGQTYGYTF; DNA: TGTGCCAGCGGACAGACCTATGGCTACACCTTC; J: TRBJ1-2; size: .; D: .; V: TRBV2
CDR3: CSVEDRSRVTYGYTF; DNA: TGCAGCGTTGAAGATCGCAGCAGGGTAACCTATGGCTACACCTTC; J: TRBJ1-2; size: once; D: .; V: TRBV29-1
CDR3: CASRSGGPDEKLFF; DNA: TGTGCCAGCAGGTCGGGAGGGCCCGATGAAAAACTGTTTTTT; J: TRBJ1-4; size: .; D: .; V: TRBV28
CDR3: CASSLWAGGTGELFF; DNA: TGTGCCAGCAGCTTGTGGGCAGGGGGAACCGGGGAGCTGTTTTTT; J: TRBJ2-2; size: .; D: TRBD1; V: TRBV7-6
CDR3: CASSLARPGDTQYF; DNA: TGCGCCAGCAGCTTGGCCCGACCCGGGGATACGCAGTATTTT; J: TRBJ2-3; size: once; D: .; V: TRBV5-1
CDR3: CASSGLAGEAGEQFF; DNA: TGCGCCAGCAGTGGGCTAGCGGGAGAGGCAGGTGAGCAGTTCTTC; J: TRBJ2-1; size: .; D: TRBD2; V: TRBV5-1
CDR3: CASSQEAGRPNSPLHF; DNA: TGTGCCAGCAGCCAAGAGGCGGGACGGCCCAATTCACCCCTCCACTTT; J: TRBJ1-6; size: .; D: .; V: TRBV4-2
CDR3: CASSLGGPATDTQYF; DNA: TGTGCCAGCAGCTTGGGGGGCCCGGCCACAGATACGCAGTATTTT; J: TRBJ2-3; size: .; D: .; V: TRBV5-4
CDR3: CASSYQGTTEAFF; DNA: TGTGCCAGCAGTTACCAGGGAACGACTGAAGCTTTCTTT; J: TRBJ1-1; size: .; D: .; V: TRBV6-5
CDR3: CSVERGGYTF; DNA: TGCAGCGTTGAGAGAGGTGGCTACACCTTC; J: TRBJ1-2; size: .; D: .; V: TRBV29-1
CDR3: CASSPTRLDTQYF; DNA: TGCGCCAGCAGCCCGACTAGGTTAGATACGCAGTATTTT; J: TRBJ2-3; size: .; D: .; V: TRBV4-1
CDR3: CATSREVGTSSYEQYF; DNA: TGTGCCACCAGCAGAGAGGTTGGGACTAGCTCCTACGAGCAGTACTTC; J: TRBJ2-7; size: .; D: TRBD2; V: TRBV15
CDR3: CASSYAGGNTEAFF; DNA: TGCGCCAGCAGCTACGCAGGGGGCAACACTGAAGCTTTCTTT; J: TRBJ1-1; size: .; D: TRBD1; V: TRBV5-1
CDR3: CASSRTRDREVSGELFF; DNA: TGCGCCAGCAGCCGAACCCGGGACAGGGAAGTATCTGGGGAGCTGTTTTTT; J: TRBJ2-2; size: .; D: TRBD1; V: TRBV4-1
CDR3: CASSLKAPGQGPDTQYF; DNA: TGTGCCAGCAGCTTGAAAGCTCCGGGACAGGGGCCAGATACGCAGTATTTT; J: TRBJ2-3; size: few; D: TRBD1; V: TRBV5-6
CDR3: CASSLQETQYF; DNA: TGTGCCAGCAGCCTCCAAGAGACCCAGTACTTC; J: TRBJ2-5; size: .; D: .; V: TRBV7-6
CDR3: CSVVGLAGLLQFF; DNA: TGCAGCGTTGTAGGTCTAGCGGGGTTATTGCAGTTCTTC; J: TRBJ2-1; size: .; D: TRBD2; V: TRBV29-1
CDR3: CARMPEREPLNNEQFF; DNA: TGTGCCAGGATGCCCGAGCGGGAGCCACTAAACAATGAGCAGTTCTTC; J: TRBJ2-1; size: .; D: TRBD2; V: TRBV19
CDR3: CASSGPGGYEQYF; DNA: TGTGCCAGCAGTGGTCCCGGGGGATACGAGCAGTACTTC; J: TRBJ2-7; size: .; D: .; V: TRBV7-8
CDR3: CASSERGAGGEKLFF; DNA: TGTGCCAGCAGTGAACGGGGGGCCGGCGGTGAAAAACTGTTTTTT; J: TRBJ1-4; size: .; D: .; V: TRBV6-1
CDR3: CASSAYGMADTQYF; DNA: TGTGCCAGCAGCGCCTACGGGATGGCAGATACGCAGTATTTT; J: TRBJ2-3; size: few; D: .; V: TRBV9
CDR3: CASSPLGIYEQHF; DNA: TGTGCCAGCAGTCCCCTCGGGATCTACGAGCAGCACTTC; J: TRBJ2-7; size: .; D: .; V: TRBV6-6
CDR3: CASSEQSYEQYF; DNA: TGTGCCAGCAGTGAACAGTCCTACGAGCAGTACTTC; J: TRBJ2-7; size: .; D: .; V: TRBV2
CDR3: CASRHGQGVDGELFF; DNA: TGTGCCAGCAGACACGGACAGGGTGTGGACGGGGAGCTGTTTTTT; J: TRBJ2-2; size: .; D: TRBD1; V: TRBV5-6
CDR3: CASSNNYEQYF; DNA: TGTGCCAGCAGCAATAACTACGAGCAGTACTTC; J: TRBJ2-7; size: .; D: .; V: TRBV7-2
CDR3: CASSLFPANYGYTF; DNA: TGTGCCAGCAGCCTCTTCCCAGCTAACTATGGCTACACCTTC; J: TRBJ1-2; size: .; D: .; V: TRBV9
CDR3: CASSYWASGSYNEQFF; DNA: TGTGCCAGCAGTTACTGGGCTAGCGGCTCCTACAATGAGCAGTTCTTC; J: TRBJ2-1; size: .; D: TRBD2; V: TRBV6-5
CDR3: CASSQRTGTGDEKLFF; DNA: TGCGCCAGCAGCCAAAGGACGGGGACAGGGGATGAAAAACTGTTTTTT; J: TRBJ1-4; size: .; D: TRBD1; V: TRBV4-3
CDR3: CASSLMTGAETQYF; DNA: TGTGCCAGCAGCTTAATGACAGGGGCAGAGACCCAGTACTTC; J: TRBJ2-5; size: .; D: TRBD1; V: TRBV7-9
CDR3: CASSLVSGGTASYEQYF; DNA: TGTGCCAGCAGCTTAGTGTCGGGCGGGACAGCTTCCTACGAGCAGTACTTC; J: TRBJ2-7; size: once; D: .; V: TRBV7-2
CDR3: CASSQGPGQGLLYTF; DNA: TGCGCCAGCAGCCAGGGTCCGGGACAGGGTTTGCTCTACACCTTC; J: TRBJ1-2; size: .; D: TRBD1; V: TRBV4-1
CDR3: CASRDSYETQYF; DNA: TGTGCCAGCCGGGACAGCTACGAGACCCAGTACTTC; J: TRBJ2-5; size: .; D: TRBD1; V: TRBV19
CDR3: CASSLLAGEGYEQYF; DNA: TGTGCCAGCAGCTTACTAGCGGGAGAGGGCTACGAGCAGTACTTC; J: TRBJ2-7; size: few; D: TRBD2; V: TRBV7-2
CDR3: CASSSPAGTGGYEQYF; DNA: TGTGCCAGCAGTTCCCCTGCCGGGACAGGGGGCTACGAGCAGTACTTC; J: TRBJ2-7; size: .; D: TRBD1; V: TRBV28
CDR3: CASSLESGNTEAFF; DNA: TGTGCCAGCAGCTTAGAGTCAGGGAACACTGAAGCTTTCTTT; J: TRBJ1-1; size: .; D: .; V: TRBV7-9
CDR3: CASSGSDRFGPQHF; DNA: TGTGCCAGCAGTGGATCGGACAGATTCGGGCCCCAGCATTTT; J: TRBJ1-5; size: .; D: .; V: TRBV6-1